This T cell receptor (beta chain) was identified in a study of graft-versus-host responses after intestinal transplantation. Overall study context: Those transplanted obtained multivisceral, liver-intestinal, or isolated intestinal grafts. Each patient got anti-thymocyte globulin induction, then tacrolimus and steroids for three to four years.

V lost 5 bases to trimming and J lost 0 bases; unmatched junction nucleotides: 1. This CDR3 spans 13 amino acids. Germline-derived CDR1 and CDR2 are MNHNS and SASEGT. This clone has just one count. The antigen remains unidentified. Assay used: immunoSEQ multiplex PCR; TCRdb lists only in-frame clones, some missing. Among roughly 77,000 clones, around 90% were seen once, and the ten largest hold around 2.3%. V is TRBV6-1 and J is TRBJ2-7; TRBD2 agrees at 7 bases. Source: unstimulated CD8+ T cells sorted from spleen or lymph node cells, taken before intestinal transplant. The origin of this receptor is a human donor who received an intestinal transplant. CDR3 protein: CASSWTSSYEQYF. The CDR3 nucleotides read TGTGCCAGCAGTTGGACTAGCTCCTACGAGCAGTACTTC.